These 2 T cell receptor beta chains were sequenced from one sample in a study of T-cell memory formation after mild COVID-19. Each CDR3 protein gets one entry after TCRdb re-called the 5' RACE reads with MiXCR. The data hold some 490,000 distinct CDR3 sequences, with around a sixth observed a single time. The sequenced sample consisted of PBMCs or a T cell subset sorted from them (not recorded which). All receptors come from an adult woman who had mild COVID-19 (a few samples of this study predate the infection). Cell type and time point are not known.

J is TRBJ1-3 and V is TRBV6-6; the D gene is possibly TRBD1 (6 bases). V lost 0 bases to trimming and J lost 14 bases, with 17 bases between them. Germline loops: CDR1 MNHNY, CDR2 SVGAGI (reference sequence). This CDR3 is built from 14 residues. The CDR3 coding sequence is TGTGCCAGCAGTTACTCGATTCAAGGACAGCTTTTATATTTT. This gives the protein CASSYSIQGQLLYF.

The genes are TRBV2 and TRBJ1-2; D ambiguous. Germline CDR1 is SNHLY and CDR2 is FYNNEI. V lost 4 bases to trimming and J lost 4 bases, with 13 bases between them. The CDR3 contains 14 residues. This chain's CDR3 is CASSVSGLRYGYTF. The CDR3 nucleotides are TGTGCCAGCAGTGTGTCAGGACTTCGCTATGGCTACACCTTC.